This T cell receptor (beta chain) was sequenced in a study of blood T cells in healthy people across ages. Study outcomes and limitations: A greater number of naive CD4+ cells and higher diversity distinguished long-lived donors from aged donors.

Drawn from each donor were ten milliliters of peripheral blood. Total RNA extraction produced at least 5.5 micrograms (per sample) for the study. V was pared by 4 bases and J by 0 bases, with 10 bases of the junction left unmatched. The CDR3 is 17 residues long. Germline-derived CDR1 and CDR2 are SGHDT and YYEEEE. This clonotype was counted between two and nine times. Its antigen is still unknown. Primed by a sample-barcoded 5' primer and a J-beta primer mix, a second PCR proceeded for about 6 to 12 cycles. Each cDNA was tagged by a template-switch adaptor containing 12 random nucleotides. TCRdb recomputed calls from the 5' RACE reads with MiXCR, one row per CDR3 protein. The sample contains some 690,000 distinct CDR3 sequences, about a fifth of which appear only once.

The chain recombines TRBV5-6 with TRBJ2-5, with 9 bases identical to TRBD2. What was sequenced was blood. This TCR was sampled from a man aged 65 to 79 in good health. CDR3: CASSAVLAGKYQETQYF. CDR3 DNA sequence: TGTGCCAGCAGCGCCGTCCTAGCGGGGAAGTACCAAGAGACCCAGTACTTC.